These 22 T cell receptor beta chains originate from one sample sequenced in a study of control samples from healthy donors and cancer patients. The protocol was immunoSEQ multiplex PCR, while the TCRdb copy is restricted to in-frame clones and leaves out a portion. The repertoire holds about 54,000 clones, with 95% to 96% as singletons. Sequenced input: blood. The receptors derive from a woman under 40 in good health.

The chain links TRBV2 to TRBJ1-5, with a tentative D call TRBD1 (5 bases). CDR1 is SNHLY, CDR2 FYNNEI, per germline. There are 13 residues in the CDR3. V was trimmed by 6 bases and J by 5 bases, leaving 11 bases between them. DNA of the CDR3: TGTGCCAGCAGGGGGGACTCTCATCAGCCCCAGCATTTT. It yields the protein CASRGDSHQPQHF. The full variable domain, with the rest looked up from reference TRBV2 and TRBJ1-5, is EPEVTQTPSHQVTQMGQEVILRCVPISNHLYFYWYRQILGQKVEFLVSFYNNEISEKSEIFDDQFSVERPDGSNFTLKIRSTKLEDSAMYFCASRGDSHQPQHFGDGTRLSIL.

This chain connects TRBV7-9 to TRBJ1-2, with no clear D. V was clipped by 5 bases and J by 7 bases, with 17 bases between them. Germline CDR1 and CDR2: SEHNR and FQNEAQ (reference sequence). CDR3 length: 14 amino acids. The CDR3 region has the DNA TGTGCCAGCAGCCCTCTGACGGCTAGCCCTGGCTACACCTTC. This codes for CASSPLTASPGYTF.

The J gene is TRBJ1-2, the V gene TRBV5-6; TRBD1 matches at 9 bases. Trimming removed 3 bases from V and 5 bases from J; junction bases left unmatched: 8. CDR3 length: 15 residues. CDR1 SGHDT and CDR2 YYEEEE come from the germline V gene. In DNA form, the CDR3 reads TGTGCCAGCAGCTCCGTTGGACAGGGGTTTTATGGCTACACCTTC. Translation: CASSSVGQGFYGYTF.

The V gene is TRBV7-2, the J gene TRBJ2-1; 8 nucleotides align to TRBD2. CDR1 SGHTA and CDR2 FQGNSA come from the germline V gene. V trimming: 5 bases; J trimming: 6 bases; junction bases outside the gene matches: 9. The CDR3 contains 15 residues. CDR3 nucleotide sequence: TGTGCCAGCAGCACTCCGGGACTAGTGGGCAATGAGCAGTTCTTC. This translates into CASSTPGLVGNEQFF.

This chain joins TRBV7-8 and TRBJ1-4, with 11 nucleotides matching TRBD1. Trimming took 5 bases from V and 7 from J; bases not matched to a gene: 15. This CDR3 is 18 amino acids long. The germline gives CDR1 SGHVS, CDR2 FQNEAQ. The CDR3, as DNA: TGTGCCAGCAGCGACCAGTTATGGACAGGGGGCCCATCTGAAAAACTGTTTTTT. It yields the protein CASSDQLWTGGPSEKLFF.

V is TRBV19 and J is TRBJ1-5, with a possible D match to TRBD1 (6 bases). Trimming shortened V by 5 bases and J by 5 bases, and 13 bases separated the two germline ends. The CDR3 sequence is 14 residues long. The germline gives CDR1 LNHDA, CDR2 SQIVND (reference sequence). The CDR3 nucleotides read TGTGCCAGTAGTCCTCGGGACATCGATCAGCCCCAGCATTTT. This sequence encodes CASSPRDIDQPQHF.

CDR3 residues: CASSPRDGRFFEQFF. In DNA form, the CDR3 reads TGTGCCAGCAGTCCTAGGGACGGGAGGTTTTTTGAGCAGTTCTTC. V usage is TRBV28 and J usage is TRBJ2-1; 7 nucleotides line up with TRBD2. Germline V gene data show CDR1 as MDHEN and CDR2 as SYDVKM. The trim removed 5 bases at V and 9 bases at J, leaving 13 bases unmatched. The CDR3 loop spans 15 amino acids.

The chain recombines TRBV30 with TRBJ2-7; TRBD1 or TRBD2 may be the D gene (6 bases each). CDR3 length: 11 residues. The V end lost 3 bases, the J end lost 6 bases, and 9 bases lay between the germline ends. Germline assignment: CDR1 GTSNPN and CDR2 SVGIG (reference sequence). CDR3 amino acids: CAWSSGAEQYF. CDR3 nucleotides: TGTGCCTGGAGCTCGGGGGCCGAGCAGTACTTC.

V and J are TRBV10-3 and TRBJ2-4; 8 bases are shared with TRBD1. The V gene's germline CDR1 is ENHRY and CDR2 SYGVKD. The CDR3 sequence is 15 residues long. The V segment lost 3 bases and the J segment 5 bases; nucleotides outside the gene matches: 6. This CDR3 is CAISDHDRGQNIQYF. For the CDR3, the DNA is TGTGCCATCAGTGACCACGACAGGGGTCAAAACATTCAGTACTTC.

The chain uses TRBV3-1 (or the pseudogene TRBV3-2) and TRBJ1-1; D unresolved. Germline assignment: CDR1 LGHDT and CDR2 YNNKEL (reference sequence). This CDR3 is built from 16 residues. V lost 2 bases to trimming and J lost 1 base, with 14 bases between them. CDR3 region: CASSQWTSGSNTEAFF. The CDR3, as DNA: TGTGCCAGCAGCCAATGGACTAGTGGGTCGAACACTGAAGCTTTCTTT.

This clone was detected only a few times. The CDR3 loop reads CASSESGYEQYF. The CDR3 DNA reads as TGCGCCAGCAGTGAGTCGGGCTACGAGCAGTACTTC. The rearrangement joins TRBV10-1 to TRBJ2-7; D call uncertain. The length of the CDR3 is 12 residues. V lost 0 bases and J 3 bases, leaving 3 bases between the germline ends. Looked up from germline, CDR1 is WNHNN and CDR2 is SYGVQD (reference sequence).

This chain connects TRBV19 to TRBJ1-1; 10 nucleotides match TRBD1. The germline CDR1 and CDR2 sequences are LNHDA and SQIVND (reference sequence). The CDR3 loop spans 14 amino acids. J was trimmed by 4 bases and V by 5 bases; bases with no gene match: 4. CDR3 DNA sequence: TGTGCCAGTAGTTCCCGACAGGGGGCCACTGAAGCTTTCTTT. Translation gives CASSSRQGATEAFF.

This chain uses TRBV27 with TRBJ2-2; the D gene is possibly TRBD2 (5 bases). This CDR3 has 16 amino acids. V was trimmed by 2 bases and J by 4 bases, leaving 14 bases between them. CDR1 and CDR2 (germline): MNHEY, SMNVEV (reference sequence). CDR3 in amino acids: CASSLGSGVGTGELFF. The CDR3 DNA is TGTGCCAGCAGTTTAGGGTCCGGGGTTGGCACCGGGGAGCTGTTTTTT.

The rearrangement uses TRBV6-2 or TRBV6-3 and TRBJ1-5; TRBD1 matches 8 bases. The CDR3 is made up of 17 amino acids. CDR1 is MNHEY and CDR2 is SVGEGT in the germline V gene. Germline trimming cut 3 bases from V and 6 bases from J; bases unmatched to any gene: 13. This CDR3 reads CASSYGRQGIVVQPQHF. CDR3 coding DNA: TGTGCCAGCAGTTATGGGAGACAGGGGATTGTGGTTCAGCCCCAGCATTTT.

The chain joins TRBV6-4 to TRBJ1-2; D is unclear. CDR3 length: 8 amino acids. The V end was cut by 7 bases, the J end by 13 bases, with 7 bases between. CDR1 MRHNA and CDR2 SNTAGT come from the germline V gene. In nucleotides, the CDR3 is TGTGCCAGCATTGTACCCACCTTC. It encodes CASIVPTF.

This chain connects TRBV3-1 (or the pseudogene TRBV3-2) to TRBJ2-1; D possibly corresponds to TRBD1 (6 bases). The germline V and J ends were trimmed by 0 bases and 4 bases, with 13 bases remaining between them. The CDR3 covers 16 residues. Germline-derived CDR1 and CDR2 are LGHDT and YNNKEL (reference sequence). CDR3 nucleotide sequence: TGTGCCAGCAGCCAAGATATACCAGGGGCTTACAATGAGCAGTTCTTC. It encodes CASSQDIPGAYNEQFF.

V and J are TRBV2 and TRBJ2-7, with TRBD1 matching 10 bases. The V gene end was trimmed by 6 bases and the J gene end by 3 bases; junction bases not matched to a gene: 5. Germline CDR1 reads SNHLY; CDR2 reads FYNNEI. CDR3 length: 14 amino acids. CDR3 residues: CASRPGQGIYEQYF. The CDR3 DNA is TGTGCCAGCAGACCGGGACAGGGGATCTACGAGCAGTACTTC.

The chain links TRBV19 to TRBJ2-3; possible D gene TRBD2, 6 bases. Germline lookup yields CDR1 LNHDA and CDR2 SQIVND (reference sequence). This CDR3 has 17 residues. V was shortened by 4 bases and J by 5 bases, with 22 bases between the two germline ends. For the CDR3, the DNA is TGTGCCAGTAGTACGATGCGGACGCCTCTCGGGGGAGATACGCAGTATTTT. Translation gives CASSTMRTPLGGDTQYF.

This clone came up once. V and J are TRBV19 and TRBJ1-5; 7 bases line up with TRBD1. V gave up 7 bases and J gave up 5 bases; unmatched junction bases: 8. The germline CDR1 and CDR2 sequences are LNHDA and SQIVND (reference sequence). This CDR3 comprises 14 residues. The CDR3 loop is CASMARGRDQPQHF. Here the CDR3 DNA reads TGTGCCAGTATGGCCAGGGGGAGAGATCAGCCCCAGCATTTT. Variable domain in full (rest from reference TRBV19 and TRBJ1-5): DGGITQSPKYLFRKEGQNVTLSCEQNLNHDAMYWYRQDPGQGLRLIYYSQIVNDFQKGDIAEGYSVSREKKESFPLTVTSAQKNPTAFYLCASMARGRDQPQHFGDGTRLSIL.

This rearrangement joins TRBV5-1 to TRBJ2-5, with 8 bases lining up with TRBD1. This CDR3 is built from 15 residues. CDR1 SGHRS and CDR2 YFSETQ come from the germline V gene. The trim removed 0 bases at V and 0 bases at J, leaving 1 base unmatched. The CDR3 sequence: CASSLGDRYQETQYF. The CDR3, as DNA: TGCGCCAGCAGCTTGGGGGACAGGTACCAAGAGACCCAGTACTTC.

The V and J genes are TRBV29-1 and TRBJ2-7; tentative D call: TRBD1 (6 bases). The CDR3 has 15 amino acids. V dropped 4 bases and J dropped 0 bases, with 16 bases sitting between them. From germline, CDR1 is SQVTM and CDR2 ANQGSEA. The CDR3 nucleotides read TGCAGCGTTGTACAGGGAAGGGGAACCTCCTACGAGCAGTACTTC. Residues: CSVVQGRGTSYEQYF.

Worth noting for this clone: The sample has other DNA sequences that encode this CDR3 too. The genes are TRBV5-1 and TRBJ2-2; the match to TRBD2 covers 7 bases. There are 15 residues in the CDR3. V gave up 0 bases and J gave up 2 bases; unmatched junction bases: 1. The germline gives CDR1 SGHRS, CDR2 YFSETQ. In nucleotides, the CDR3 is TGCGCCAGCAGCTTGGCGGGAGGTAACACCGGGGAGCTGTTTTTT. Its translation: CASSLAGGNTGELFF.